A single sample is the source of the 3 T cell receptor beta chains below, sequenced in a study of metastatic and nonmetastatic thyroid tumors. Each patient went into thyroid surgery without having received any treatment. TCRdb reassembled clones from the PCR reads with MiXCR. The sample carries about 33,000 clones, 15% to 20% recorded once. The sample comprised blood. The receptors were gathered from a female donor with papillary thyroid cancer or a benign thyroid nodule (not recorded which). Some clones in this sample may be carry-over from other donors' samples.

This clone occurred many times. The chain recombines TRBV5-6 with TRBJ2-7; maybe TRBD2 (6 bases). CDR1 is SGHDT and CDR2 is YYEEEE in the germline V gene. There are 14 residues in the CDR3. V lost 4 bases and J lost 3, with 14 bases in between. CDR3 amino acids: CASSRGSGYYEQYF. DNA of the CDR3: TGTGCCAGCAGCCGCGGTAGCGGCTACTACGAGCAGTACTTC. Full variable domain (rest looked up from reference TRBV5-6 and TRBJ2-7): DAGVTQSPTHLIKTRGQQVTLRCSPKSGHDTVSWYQQALGQGPQFIFQYYEEEERQRGNFPDRFSGHQFPNYSSELNVNALLLGDSALYLCASSRGSGYYEQYFGPGTRLTVT.

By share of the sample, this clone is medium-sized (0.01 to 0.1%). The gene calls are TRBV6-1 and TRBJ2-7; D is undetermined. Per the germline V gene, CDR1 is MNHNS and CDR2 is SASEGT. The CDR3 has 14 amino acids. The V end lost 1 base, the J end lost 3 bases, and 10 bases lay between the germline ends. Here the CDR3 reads CASSEGRGNYEQYF. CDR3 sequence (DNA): TGTGCCAGCAGTGAAGGGCGAGGAAACTACGAGCAGTACTTC.

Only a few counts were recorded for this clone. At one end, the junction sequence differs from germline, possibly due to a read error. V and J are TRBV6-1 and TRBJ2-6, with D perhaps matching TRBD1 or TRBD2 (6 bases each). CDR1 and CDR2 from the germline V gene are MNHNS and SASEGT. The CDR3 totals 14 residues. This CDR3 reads CASSRGGGANVLDF. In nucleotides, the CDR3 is TGTGCCAGCAGCAGGGGAGGCGGGGCCAACGTCCTGGATTTC.